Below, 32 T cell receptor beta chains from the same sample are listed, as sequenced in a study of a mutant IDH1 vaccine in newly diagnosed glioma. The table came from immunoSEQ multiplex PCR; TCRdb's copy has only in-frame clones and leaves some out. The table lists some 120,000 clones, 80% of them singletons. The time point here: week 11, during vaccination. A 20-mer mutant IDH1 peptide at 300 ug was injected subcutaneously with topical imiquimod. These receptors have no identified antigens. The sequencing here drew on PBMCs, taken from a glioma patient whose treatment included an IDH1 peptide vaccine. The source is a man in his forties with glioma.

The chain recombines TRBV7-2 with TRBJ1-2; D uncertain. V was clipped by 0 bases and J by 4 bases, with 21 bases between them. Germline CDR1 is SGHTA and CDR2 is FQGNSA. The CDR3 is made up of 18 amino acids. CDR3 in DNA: TGTGCCAGCAGCTTAGCGCTAGGAAGGGCCCGAGATTCCTATGGCTACACCTTC. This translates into CASSLALGRARDSYGYTF.

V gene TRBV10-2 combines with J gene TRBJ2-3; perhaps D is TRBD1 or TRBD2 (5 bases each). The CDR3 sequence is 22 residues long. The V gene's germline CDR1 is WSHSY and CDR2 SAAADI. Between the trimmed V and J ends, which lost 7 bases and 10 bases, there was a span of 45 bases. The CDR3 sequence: CASKKGTLGLITDTQHWNAQYF. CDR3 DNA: TGCGCCAGCAAGAAAGGGACGTTAGGCTTAATCACAGATACGCAGCATTGGAATGCGCAGTATTTT.

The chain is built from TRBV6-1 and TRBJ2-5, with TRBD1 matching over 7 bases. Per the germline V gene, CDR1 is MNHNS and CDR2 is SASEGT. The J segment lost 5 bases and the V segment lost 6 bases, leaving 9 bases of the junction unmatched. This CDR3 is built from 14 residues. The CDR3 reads CASRKRGQWETQYF. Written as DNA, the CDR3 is TGTGCCAGCAGGAAGAGGGGGCAGTGGGAGACCCAGTACTTC.

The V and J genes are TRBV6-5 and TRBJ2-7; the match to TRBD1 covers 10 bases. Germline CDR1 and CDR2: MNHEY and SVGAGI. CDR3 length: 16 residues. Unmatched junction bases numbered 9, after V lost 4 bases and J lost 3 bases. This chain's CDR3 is CASSLTGTGEVYEQYF. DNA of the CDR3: TGTGCCAGCAGTTTAACCGGGACAGGGGAGGTCTACGAGCAGTACTTC.

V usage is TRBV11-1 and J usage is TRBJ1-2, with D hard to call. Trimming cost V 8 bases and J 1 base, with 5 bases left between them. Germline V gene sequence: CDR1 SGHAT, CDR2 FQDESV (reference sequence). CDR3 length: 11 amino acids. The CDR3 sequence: CASGFNYGYTF. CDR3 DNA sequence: TGTGCCAGCGGATTTAACTATGGCTACACCTTC. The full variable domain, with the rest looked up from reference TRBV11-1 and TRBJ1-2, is EAEVAQSPRYKITEKSQAVAFWCDPISGHATLYWYRQILGQGPELLVQFQDESVVDDSQLPKDRFSAERLKGVDSTLKIQPAELGDSAMYLCASGFNYGYTFGSGTRLTVV.

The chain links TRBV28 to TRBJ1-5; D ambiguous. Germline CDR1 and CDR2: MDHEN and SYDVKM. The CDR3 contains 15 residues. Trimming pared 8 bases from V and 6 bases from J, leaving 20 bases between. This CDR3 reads CASHPSGLAGQPQHF. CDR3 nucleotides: TGTGCCAGCCACCCCTCAGGATTGGCCGGTCAGCCCCAGCATTTT. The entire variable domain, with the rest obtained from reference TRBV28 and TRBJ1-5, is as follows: DVKVTQSSRYLVKRTGEKVFLECVQDMDHENMFWYRQDPGLGLRLIYFSYDVKMKEKGDIPEGYSVSREKKERFSLILESASTNQTSMYLCASHPSGLAGQPQHFGDGTRLSIL.

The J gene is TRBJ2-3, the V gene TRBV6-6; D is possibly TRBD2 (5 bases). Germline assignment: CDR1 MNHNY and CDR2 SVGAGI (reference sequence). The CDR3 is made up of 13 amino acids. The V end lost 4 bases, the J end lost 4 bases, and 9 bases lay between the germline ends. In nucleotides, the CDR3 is TGTGCCAGCAGTTCCGGGGTCCCAGATACGCAGTATTTT. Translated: CASSSGVPDTQYF.

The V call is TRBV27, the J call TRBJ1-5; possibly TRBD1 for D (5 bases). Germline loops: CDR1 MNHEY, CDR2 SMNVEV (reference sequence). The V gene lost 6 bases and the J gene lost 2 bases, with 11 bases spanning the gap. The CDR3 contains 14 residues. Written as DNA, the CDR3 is TGTGCCAGCAGCCAGGGTATGGGCAATCAGCCCCAGCATTTT. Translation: CASSQGMGNQPQHF.

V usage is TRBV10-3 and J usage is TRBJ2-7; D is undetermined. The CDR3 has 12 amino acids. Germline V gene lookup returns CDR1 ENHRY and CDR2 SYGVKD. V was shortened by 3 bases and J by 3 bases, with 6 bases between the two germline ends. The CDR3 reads CAISEGGYEQYF. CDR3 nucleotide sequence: TGTGCCATCAGTGAAGGTGGCTACGAGCAGTACTTC.

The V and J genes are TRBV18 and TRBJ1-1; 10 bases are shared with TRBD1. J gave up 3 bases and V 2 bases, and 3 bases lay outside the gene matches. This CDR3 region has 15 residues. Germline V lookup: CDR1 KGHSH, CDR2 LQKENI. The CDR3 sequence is CASSPKTGGYTEAFF. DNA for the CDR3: TGTGCCAGCTCACCAAAGACAGGGGGCTACACTGAAGCTTTCTTT.

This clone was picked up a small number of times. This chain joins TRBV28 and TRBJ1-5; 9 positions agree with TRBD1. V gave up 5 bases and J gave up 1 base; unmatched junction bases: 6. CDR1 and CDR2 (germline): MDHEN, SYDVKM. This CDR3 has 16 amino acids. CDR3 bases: TGTGCCAGCAGTGGGCTACAGGGGGCAAGCAATCAGCCCCAGCATTTT. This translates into CASSGLQGASNQPQHF. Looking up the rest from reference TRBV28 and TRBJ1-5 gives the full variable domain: DVKVTQSSRYLVKRTGEKVFLECVQDMDHENMFWYRQDPGLGLRLIYFSYDVKMKEKGDIPEGYSVSREKKERFSLILESASTNQTSMYLCASSGLQGASNQPQHFGDGTRLSIL.

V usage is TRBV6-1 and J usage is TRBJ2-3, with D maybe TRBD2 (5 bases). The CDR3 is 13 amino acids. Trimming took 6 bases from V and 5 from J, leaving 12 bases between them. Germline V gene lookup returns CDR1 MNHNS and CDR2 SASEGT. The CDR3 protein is CASRVRAGDTQYF. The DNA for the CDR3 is TGTGCCAGCAGAGTAAGGGCGGGAGATACGCAGTATTTT.

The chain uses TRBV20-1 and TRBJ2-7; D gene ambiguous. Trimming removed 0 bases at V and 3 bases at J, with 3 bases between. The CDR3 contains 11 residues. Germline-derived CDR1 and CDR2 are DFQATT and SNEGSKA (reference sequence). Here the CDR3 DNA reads TGCAGTGCTAGAGACGGCTACGAGCAGTACTTC. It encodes CSARDGYEQYF.

CDR3 amino acids: CASSYGFNQPQHF. For the CDR3, the DNA is TGTGCCAGCAGTTACGGATTTAACCAGCCCCAGCATTTT. The chain employs TRBV6-5 and TRBJ1-5, with D unresolved. The CDR3 is made up of 13 amino acids. V was clipped by 2 bases and J by 7 bases, with 9 bases between them. Germline V lookup: CDR1 MNHEY, CDR2 SVGAGI.

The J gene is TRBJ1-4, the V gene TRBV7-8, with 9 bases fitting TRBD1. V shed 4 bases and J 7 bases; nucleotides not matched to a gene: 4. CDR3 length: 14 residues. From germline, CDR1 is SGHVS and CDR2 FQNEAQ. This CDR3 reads CASSSQGAVEKLFF. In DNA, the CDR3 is TGTGCCAGCAGCTCACAGGGGGCGGTTGAAAAACTGTTTTTT.

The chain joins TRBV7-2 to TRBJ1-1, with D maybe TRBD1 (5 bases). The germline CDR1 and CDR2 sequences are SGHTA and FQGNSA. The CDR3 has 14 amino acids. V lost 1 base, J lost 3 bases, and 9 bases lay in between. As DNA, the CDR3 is TGTGCCAGCAGCTTAGACGGGGCTTACACTGAAGCTTTCTTT. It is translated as CASSLDGAYTEAFF.

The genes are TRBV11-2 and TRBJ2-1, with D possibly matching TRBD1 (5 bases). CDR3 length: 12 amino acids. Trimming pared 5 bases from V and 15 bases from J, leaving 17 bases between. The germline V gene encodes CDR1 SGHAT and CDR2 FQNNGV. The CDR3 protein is CASSIGQGQLFF. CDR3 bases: TGTGCCAGCAGCATAGGTCAGGGCCAACTGTTCTTC.

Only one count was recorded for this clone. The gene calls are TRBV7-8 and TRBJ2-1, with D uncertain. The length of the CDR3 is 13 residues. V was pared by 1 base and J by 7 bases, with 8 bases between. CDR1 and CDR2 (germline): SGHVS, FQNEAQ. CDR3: CASSLGPTNEQFF. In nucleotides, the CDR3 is TGTGCCAGCAGCTTAGGACCAACAAATGAGCAGTTCTTC.

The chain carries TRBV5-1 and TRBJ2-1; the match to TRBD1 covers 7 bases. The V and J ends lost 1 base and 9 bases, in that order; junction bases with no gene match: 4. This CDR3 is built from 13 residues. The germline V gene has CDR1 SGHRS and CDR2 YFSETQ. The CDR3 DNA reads TGCGCCAGCAGCTTGAAGGGGGCGCTTGAGCAGTTCTTC. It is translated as CASSLKGALEQFF.

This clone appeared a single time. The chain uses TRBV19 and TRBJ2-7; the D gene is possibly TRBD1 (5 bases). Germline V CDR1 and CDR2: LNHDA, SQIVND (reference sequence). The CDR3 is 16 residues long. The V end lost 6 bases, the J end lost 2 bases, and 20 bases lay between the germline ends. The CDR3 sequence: CASSPTLDMGTYEQYF. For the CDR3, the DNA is TGTGCCAGTAGCCCCACTTTGGACATGGGGACCTACGAGCAGTACTTC.

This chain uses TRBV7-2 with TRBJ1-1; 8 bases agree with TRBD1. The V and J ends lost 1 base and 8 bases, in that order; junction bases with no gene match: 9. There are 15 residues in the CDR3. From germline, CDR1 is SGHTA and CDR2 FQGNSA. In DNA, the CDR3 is TGTGCCAGCAGCTTAGGCCCAGGGGGCAGGGCGGAAGCTTTCTTT. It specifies CASSLGPGGRAEAFF.

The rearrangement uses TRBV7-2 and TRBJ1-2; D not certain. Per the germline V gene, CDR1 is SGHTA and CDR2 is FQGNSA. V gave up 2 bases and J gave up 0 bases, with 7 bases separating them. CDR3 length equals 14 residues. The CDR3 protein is CASSLSKANYGYTF. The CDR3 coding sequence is TGTGCCAGCAGCTTAAGCAAAGCTAACTATGGCTACACCTTC.

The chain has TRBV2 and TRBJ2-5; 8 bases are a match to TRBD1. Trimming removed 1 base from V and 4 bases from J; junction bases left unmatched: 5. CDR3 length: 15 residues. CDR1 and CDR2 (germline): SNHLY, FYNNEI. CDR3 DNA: TGTGCCAGCAGTGAAGGCAGGGGGCTGGGAGAGACCCAGTACTTC. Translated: CASSEGRGLGETQYF.

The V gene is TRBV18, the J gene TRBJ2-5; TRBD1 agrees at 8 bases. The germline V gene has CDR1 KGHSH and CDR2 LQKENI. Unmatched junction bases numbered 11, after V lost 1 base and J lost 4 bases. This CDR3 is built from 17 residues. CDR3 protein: CASSPLFDRGFRETQYF. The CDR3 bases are TGTGCCAGCTCACCACTCTTCGACAGGGGATTCCGAGAGACCCAGTACTTC.

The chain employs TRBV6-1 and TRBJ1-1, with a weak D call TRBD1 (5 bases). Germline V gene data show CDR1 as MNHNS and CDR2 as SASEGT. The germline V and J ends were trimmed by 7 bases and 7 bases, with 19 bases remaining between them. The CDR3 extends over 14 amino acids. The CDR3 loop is CASMIRAGEGEAFF. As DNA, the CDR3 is TGTGCCAGCATGATCAGGGCAGGCGAGGGTGAAGCTTTCTTT.

In DNA, the CDR3 is TGTGCCAGCAGCGTAGGACTAGCGGGAATCCGCGGGGAGACCCAGTACTTC. Encoded protein: CASSVGLAGIRGETQYF. This chain connects TRBV9 to TRBJ2-5; 11 bases agree with TRBD2. The junction had 9 bases not matched to a gene; V was cut back by 0 bases and J by 5 bases. Germline V gene sequence: CDR1 SGDLS, CDR2 YYNGEE. This CDR3 spans 17 amino acids. The full variable domain, completed using reference TRBV9 and TRBJ2-5, is DSGVTQTPKHLITATGQRVTLRCSPRSGDLSVYWYQQSLDQGLQFLIQYYNGEERAKGNILERFSAQQFPDLHSELNLSSLELGDSALYFCASSVGLAGIRGETQYFGPGTRLLVL.

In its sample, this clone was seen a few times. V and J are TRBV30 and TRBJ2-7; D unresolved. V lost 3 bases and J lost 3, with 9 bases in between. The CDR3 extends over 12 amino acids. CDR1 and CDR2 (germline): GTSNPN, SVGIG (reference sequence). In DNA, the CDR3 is TGTGCCTGGAGGTCTGGCGGCTACGAGCAGTACTTC. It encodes CAWRSGGYEQYF.

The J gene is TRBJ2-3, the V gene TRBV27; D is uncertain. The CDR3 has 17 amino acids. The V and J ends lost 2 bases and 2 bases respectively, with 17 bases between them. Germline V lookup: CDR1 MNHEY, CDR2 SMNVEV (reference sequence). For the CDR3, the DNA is TGTGCCAGCAGTTTACGGTCGTTAAGGGCTTACACAGATACGCAGTATTTT. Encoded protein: CASSLRSLRAYTDTQYF.

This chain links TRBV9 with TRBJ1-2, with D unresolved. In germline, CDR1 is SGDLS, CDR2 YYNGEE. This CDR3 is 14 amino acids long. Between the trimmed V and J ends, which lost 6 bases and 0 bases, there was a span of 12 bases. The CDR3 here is CASNPVPANYGYTF. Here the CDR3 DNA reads TGTGCCAGCAACCCGGTCCCAGCTAACTATGGCTACACCTTC.

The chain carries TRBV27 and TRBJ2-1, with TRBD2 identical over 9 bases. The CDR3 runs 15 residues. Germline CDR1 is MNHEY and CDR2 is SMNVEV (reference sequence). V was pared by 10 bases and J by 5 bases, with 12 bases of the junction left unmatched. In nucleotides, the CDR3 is TGTGCCACAAAAGCGCGGGGGGGGAAAGACAATGAGCAGTTCTTC. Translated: CATKARGGKDNEQFF.

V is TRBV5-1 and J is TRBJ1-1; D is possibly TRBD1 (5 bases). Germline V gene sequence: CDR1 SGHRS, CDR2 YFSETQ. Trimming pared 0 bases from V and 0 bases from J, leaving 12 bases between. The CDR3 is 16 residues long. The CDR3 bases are TGCGCCAGCAGCTTGGGTTTGAGGGGAATGAACACTGAAGCTTTCTTT. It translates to CASSLGLRGMNTEAFF.

The CDR3 region has the DNA TGCGCCAGCAGCGCGCAGGGGTTTGAGCAGTTCTTC. Encoded protein: CASSAQGFEQFF. The chain has TRBV4-1 and TRBJ2-1; perhaps TRBD1 as D (6 bases). The germline V gene has CDR1 MGHRA and CDR2 YSYEKL. Trimming took 5 bases from V and 9 from J, leaving 11 bases between them. The CDR3 is 12 amino acids.